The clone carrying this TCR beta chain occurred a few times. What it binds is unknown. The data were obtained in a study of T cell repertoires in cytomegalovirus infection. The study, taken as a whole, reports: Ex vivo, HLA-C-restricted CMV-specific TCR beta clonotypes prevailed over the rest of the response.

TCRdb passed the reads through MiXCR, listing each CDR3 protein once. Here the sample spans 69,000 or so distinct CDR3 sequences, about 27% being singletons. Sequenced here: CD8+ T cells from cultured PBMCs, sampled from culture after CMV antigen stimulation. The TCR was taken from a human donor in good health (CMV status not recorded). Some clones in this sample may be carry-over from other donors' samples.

CDR3: CASTPGPRYEQYF. The DNA for the CDR3 is TGTGCCAGCACTCCGGGACCGCGCTACGAGCAGTACTTC. The V and J genes are TRBV12-3 or TRBV12-4 and TRBJ2-7; D is perhaps TRBD1 or TRBD2 (5 bases each). This CDR3 has 13 residues. Deletions cut 7 bases from V and 3 bases from J, with 13 bases between.